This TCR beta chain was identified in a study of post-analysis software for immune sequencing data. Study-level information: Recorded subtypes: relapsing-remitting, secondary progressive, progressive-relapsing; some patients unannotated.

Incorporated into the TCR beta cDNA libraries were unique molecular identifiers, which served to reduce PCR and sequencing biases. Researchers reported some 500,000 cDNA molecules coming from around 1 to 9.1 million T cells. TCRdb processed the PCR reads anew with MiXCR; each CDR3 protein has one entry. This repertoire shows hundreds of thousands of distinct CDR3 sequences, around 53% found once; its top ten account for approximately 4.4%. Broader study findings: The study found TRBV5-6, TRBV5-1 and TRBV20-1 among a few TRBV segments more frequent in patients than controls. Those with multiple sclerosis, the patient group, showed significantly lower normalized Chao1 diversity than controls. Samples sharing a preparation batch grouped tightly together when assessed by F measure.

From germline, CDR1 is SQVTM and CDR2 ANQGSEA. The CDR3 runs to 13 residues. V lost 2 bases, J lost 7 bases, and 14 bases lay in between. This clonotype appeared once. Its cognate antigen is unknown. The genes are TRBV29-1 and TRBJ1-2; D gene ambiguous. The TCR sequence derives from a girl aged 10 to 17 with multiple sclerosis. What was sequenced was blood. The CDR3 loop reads CSVESPAFGGYTF. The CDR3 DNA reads TGCAGCGTTGAATCACCGGCGTTCGGTGGCTACACCTTC.